Each of the 27 T cell receptor beta chains below was sequenced from the same sample in a study of T-cell memory formation after mild COVID-19. TCRdb passed the 5' RACE reads through MiXCR, listing each CDR3 protein once. Of tens of thousands of distinct CDR3 sequences listed, approximately 16% are singletons. The specimen sequenced was PBMCs or a T cell subset sorted from them (not recorded which). The receptors were sampled from an adult woman who had mild COVID-19 (a few samples of this study predate the infection). Cell type and time point are not known.

This clonotype has a handful of counts. The chain joins TRBV19 to TRBJ2-1; TRBD1 matches at 8 bases. Germline assignment: CDR1 LNHDA and CDR2 SQIVND (reference sequence). With 2 bases clipped from V and 9 bases from J, the junction kept 6 bases outside the gene matches. The CDR3 extends over 14 amino acids. The CDR3: CASSITSGTGEQFF. Written as DNA, the CDR3 is TGTGCCAGTAGTATAACCTCCGGGACAGGTGAGCAGTTCTTC.

This clonotype showed up just a few times. The V call is TRBV7-8, the J call TRBJ2-7; D may be TRBD2 (5 bases). The CDR3 length is 12 residues. The V gene's germline CDR1 is SGHVS and CDR2 FQNEAQ. V lost 5 bases to trimming and J lost 6 bases, with 11 bases between them. The CDR3 here is CASSPGNGEQYF. DNA for the CDR3: TGTGCCAGCAGCCCCGGGAATGGCGAGCAGTACTTC.

This clonotype has just a few counts. The chain has TRBV14 and TRBJ2-7; tentatively, D is TRBD1 (5 bases). Per the germline V gene, CDR1 is SGHDN and CDR2 is FVKESK. V lost 0 bases, J lost 4 bases, and 13 bases lay in between. This CDR3 comprises 15 residues. CDR3 DNA sequence: TGTGCCAGCAGCCAAGAGGACATATCCCTTTACGAGCAGTACTTC. It is translated as CASSQEDISLYEQYF.

This sequence joins TRBV29-1 and TRBJ2-2; D tentatively fits TRBD1 or TRBD2 (5 bases each). Germline V gene lookup returns CDR1 SQVTM and CDR2 ANQGSEA. Trimming took off 0 bases at V and 6 bases at J, with 17 bases between the two ends. This CDR3 spans 16 amino acids. CDR3 DNA: TGCAGCGTTGAAGAGGGACCTAGACCGGGTCCCGGGGAGCTGTTTTTT. Translated, it gives CSVEEGPRPGPGELFF.

The rearrangement links TRBV7-2 to TRBJ2-4; 9 positions match TRBD2. Germline CDR1 and CDR2: SGHTA and FQGNSA. There are 15 residues in the CDR3. V gave up 3 bases and J gave up 6 bases; unmatched junction bases: 6. For the CDR3, the DNA is TGTGCCAGCAGCTTCCCGACTAGCGGAAGAAACATTCAGTACTTC. It yields the protein CASSFPTSGRNIQYF.

The sample holds many counts of this clonotype. The chain employs TRBV10-3 and TRBJ2-7; no firm D call. Trimming took off 6 bases at V and 0 bases at J, with 9 bases between the two ends. Germline V gives CDR1 ENHRY, CDR2 SYGVKD. CDR3 length: 13 residues. The CDR3 sequence is CAIREPDSYEQYF. CDR3 coding DNA: TGTGCCATCAGAGAACCGGACTCCTACGAGCAGTACTTC.

The chain couples TRBV5-6 to TRBJ1-4; no definite D call. CDR3 length: 13 residues. Germline V gene sequence: CDR1 SGHDT, CDR2 YYEEEE. The germline V and J ends were trimmed by 6 bases and 6 bases, with 12 bases remaining between them. The CDR3 DNA sequence: TGTGCCAGCACCGCGGCTGGTGATGAAAAACTGTTTTTT. This codes for CASTAAGDEKLFF.

The sample holds a few counts of this clonotype. The chain has TRBV4-1 and TRBJ2-7, with 12 nucleotides matching TRBD2. J lost 6 bases, V lost 5 bases, and 8 bases had no gene match. Germline CDR1 and CDR2: MGHRA and YSYEKL. This CDR3 spans 15 amino acids. CDR3 coding DNA: TGCGCCAGCAGCGGACGACTAGCGGGGGCCTCCGAGCAGTACTTC. It translates to CASSGRLAGASEQYF.

The rearrangement joins TRBV24-1 to TRBJ2-1, with no clear D. V was trimmed by 6 bases and J by 8 bases, leaving 7 bases between them. CDR1 is KGHDR, CDR2 SFDVKD, per germline. CDR3 length: 11 amino acids. CDR3 nucleotides: TGTGCCACCAGTCTGGGCTATGAGCAGTTCTTC. As protein: CATSLGYEQFF.

This clonotype occurred a few times. The chain links TRBV29-1 to TRBJ2-7, with 10 bases aligning to TRBD1. The J segment lost 2 bases and the V segment lost 3 bases, leaving 1 base of the junction unmatched. CDR3 length: 13 amino acids. Germline V CDR1 and CDR2: SQVTM, ANQGSEA. CDR3 sequence reads: CSVEGQGTYEQYF. The CDR3 DNA is TGCAGCGTTGAGGGACAGGGGACCTACGAGCAGTACTTC.

This sequence joins TRBV7-9 and TRBJ2-3; tentative D call: TRBD1 (5 bases). This CDR3 region has 12 residues. CDR1 is SEHNR and CDR2 is FQNEAQ in the germline V gene (reference sequence). V lost 4 bases to trimming and J lost 12 bases, with 14 bases between them. The CDR3 loop reads CASSSGAPSQYF. The CDR3 DNA reads TGTGCCAGCAGCTCTGGGGCCCCATCTCAGTATTTT.

This clonotype was found many times. CDR3 sequence: CASSQEYSGFSTDTQYF. Here the CDR3 DNA reads TGTGCCAGCAGCCAAGAATACAGCGGGTTCAGCACAGATACGCAGTATTTT. The rearrangement links TRBV4-2 to TRBJ2-3, with D perhaps TRBD2 (6 bases). CDR1 LGHNA and CDR2 YNFKEQ come from the germline V gene. V lost 0 bases and J lost 0, with 13 bases in between. This CDR3 comprises 17 residues.

The chain links TRBV29-1 to TRBJ1-3; D ambiguous. Germline V CDR1 and CDR2: SQVTM, ANQGSEA. The CDR3 extends over 16 amino acids. V lost 4 bases and J 0 bases, leaving 16 bases between the germline ends. The CDR3 DNA reads TGCAGCGTTGTGACGCGGGCTCGGAGCTCTGGAAACACCATATATTTT. Its translation: CSVVTRARSSGNTIYF.

This clonotype was counted ten times or more. The rearrangement links TRBV25-1 to TRBJ2-3; TRBD2 aligns across 8 bases. Germline assignment: CDR1 MGHDK and CDR2 SYGVNS. CDR3 length: 17 amino acids. V was clipped by 1 base and J by 4 bases; unmatched bases: 10. CDR3 nucleotide sequence: TGTGCCAGCAGTGAATGGTCACGGGAGGGAGTCGCAGATACGCAGTATTTT. It specifies CASSEWSREGVADTQYF.

In its sample, this clonotype was seen many times. This chain joins TRBV29-1 and TRBJ2-2; D remains ambiguous. This CDR3 has 11 residues. From germline, CDR1 is SQVTM and CDR2 ANQGSEA. Trimming removed 5 bases at V and 1 base at J, with 2 bases between. In DNA form, the CDR3 reads TGCAGCGTTTGGAACACCGGGGAGCTGTTTTTT. The encoded protein is CSVWNTGELFF.

The chain uses TRBV7-6 and TRBJ2-1, with D tentatively TRBD1 or TRBD2 (5 bases each). The germline gives CDR1 SGHVS, CDR2 FNYEAQ. V shed 4 bases and J shed 6 bases, with 19 bases lying between them. The CDR3 has 16 residues. This CDR3 is CASSSTTSGGFNEQFF. The DNA for the CDR3 is TGTGCCAGCAGCTCTACGACAAGTGGGGGATTCAATGAGCAGTTCTTC.

This rearrangement joins TRBV16 to TRBJ2-7; possibly TRBD1 or TRBD2 for D (5 bases each). Germline lookup yields CDR1 KGHSY and CDR2 FQNENV. V was shortened by 2 bases and J by 2 bases, with 13 bases between the two germline ends. This CDR3 region has 15 residues. The CDR3 protein is CASSQEGFSAYEQYF. CDR3 bases: TGTGCCAGCAGCCAAGAGGGGTTCTCCGCCTACGAGCAGTACTTC.

This clonotype has only a few counts. The V and J genes are TRBV5-1 and TRBJ2-5; TRBD2 aligns across 12 bases. The V segment lost 3 bases and the J segment 3 bases; nucleotides outside the gene matches: 3. Per the germline V gene, CDR1 is SGHRS and CDR2 is YFSETQ. The CDR3 runs 15 residues. For the CDR3, the DNA is TGCGCCAGCAGCTCGACTAGCGGGGGAGAAGAGACCCAGTACTTC. This codes for CASSSTSGGEETQYF.

This clonotype was seen only a few times. The gene calls are TRBV29-1 and TRBJ2-3; 7 positions agree with TRBD1. Trimming cost V 0 bases and J 4 bases; bases outside gene matches: 7. CDR1 and CDR2 from the germline V gene are SQVTM and ANQGSEA. This CDR3 region has 15 residues. The CDR3 here is CSVEDQGDLADTQYF. In nucleotides, the CDR3 is TGCAGCGTTGAAGATCAGGGGGATCTGGCAGATACGCAGTATTTT.

This sequence joins TRBV5-4 and TRBJ2-1; D gene unclear. This CDR3 comprises 11 residues. Trimming stripped 1 base from V and 4 bases from J, with 0 bases between. From germline, CDR1 is SGHNT and CDR2 YYREEE (reference sequence). CDR3 protein: CASSLYNEQFF. The CDR3 DNA reads TGTGCCAGCAGCTTGTACAATGAGCAGTTCTTC.

The V gene is TRBV7-9, the J gene TRBJ2-7; D is possibly TRBD1 (6 bases). The germline gives CDR1 SEHNR, CDR2 FQNEAQ (reference sequence). Trimming left V 3 bases short and J 4 bases short, with 10 bases between. The CDR3 length is 13 residues. The CDR3 DNA reads as TGTGCCAGCAGCTTCGGACAGTTTTACGAGCAGTACTTC. Translation gives CASSFGQFYEQYF.

Here the CDR3 reads CASSQDTGLSYEQYF. The CDR3 DNA reads as TGTGCCAGCAGCCAAGACACCGGGTTGTCCTACGAGCAGTACTTC. The chain joins TRBV4-2 to TRBJ2-7, with unresolved D. The CDR3 loop spans 15 amino acids. The V gene's germline CDR1 is LGHNA and CDR2 YNFKEQ. The V end lost 0 bases, the J end lost 1 base, and 10 bases lay between the germline ends.

The CDR3 here is CASSLTDRAHYEQYF. CDR3 nucleotides: TGTGCCAGCAGTTTAACCGACAGGGCCCACTACGAGCAGTACTTC. This chain connects TRBV12-3 or TRBV12-4 to TRBJ2-7; 7 bases are a match to TRBD1. V lost 2 bases and J lost 3; bases outside the gene matches: 7. There are 15 residues in the CDR3.

The rearrangement uses TRBV4-2 and TRBJ2-7; a possible D gene is TRBD2 (5 bases). This CDR3 comprises 16 residues. The V end was cut by 1 base, the J end by 0 bases, with 13 bases between. Germline loops: CDR1 LGHNA, CDR2 YNFKEQ. CDR3 in amino acids: CASSQGGRAFSYEQYF. Written as DNA, the CDR3 is TGTGCCAGCAGCCAAGGCGGGCGGGCTTTCTCCTACGAGCAGTACTTC.

There are a few counts of this clonotype. V gene TRBV7-2 combines with J gene TRBJ1-2, with D maybe TRBD1 (5 bases). Germline V gene lookup returns CDR1 SGHTA and CDR2 FQGNSA. This CDR3 spans 14 amino acids. Trimming took 7 bases from V and 4 from J, leaving 16 bases between them. This CDR3 reads CASTHPGVFYGYTF. CDR3 DNA: TGTGCCAGCACCCACCCGGGGGTCTTCTATGGCTACACCTTC.

This clonotype was observed a handful of times. This chain links TRBV5-1 with TRBJ2-1; possibly TRBD1 or TRBD2 for D (5 bases each). The germline V gene has CDR1 SGHRS and CDR2 YFSETQ. The CDR3 spans 15 residues. V was clipped by 4 bases and J by 9 bases, with 20 bases between them. CDR3 sequence (DNA): TGCGCCAGCAGCCTCACTCCGGGGACCGGGCTTGAGCAGTTCTTC. It translates to CASSLTPGTGLEQFF.

V gene TRBV29-1 combines with J gene TRBJ2-1; a possible D gene is TRBD2 (6 bases). Germline-derived CDR1 and CDR2 are SQVTM and ANQGSEA. CDR3 length: 14 residues. Trimming removed 7 bases from V and 1 base from J, with 14 bases in between. CDR3 sequence (DNA): TGCAGCGCCGCCTATGGGGGGTCCTACAATGAGCAGTTCTTC. It specifies CSAAYGGSYNEQFF.